The T cell receptor beta chain described here comes from a study of PD-1 blockade in classical Hodgkin lymphoma. Study in general: Patients got intravenous nivolumab 3 mg/kg every 2 weeks. Points from the study as a whole: It was among complete responders that baseline diversity resembled that of newly diagnosed patients. Relative to healthy donors, newly diagnosed patients reportedly had lower baseline TCR diversity, which was reported as lower still in relapsed/refractory patients.

The repertoire was sequenced with immunoSEQ multiplex PCR; TCRdb's copy has only in-frame clones and lacks some. The table shows almost 20,000 clones, with about 80% occurring only once. Described time point: cycle 4 day 1 (C4D1), after 5 to 7 weeks of nivolumab. Exposure to brentuximab vedotin varied, and each patient had relapsed following autologous stem cell transplantation. Negative selection with magnets was how CD8+ T cells were isolated from the thawed PBMCs. CDR1 and CDR2 (germline): SGHVS, FNYEAQ. The CDR3 is made up of 14 amino acids. V lost 2 bases, J lost 7 bases, and 6 bases stayed unmatched. As to this clone: Antigen specificity is unknown.

The specimen comprised CD8+ T cells from blood, sampled before the fourth cycle of nivolumab. The chain combines TRBV7-6 with TRBJ1-2; 8 bases fit TRBD1. This TCR was sampled from a human donor with classical Hodgkin lymphoma. This CDR3 is CASSLLARGLGYTF. In DNA form, the CDR3 reads TGTGCCAGCAGCTTATTAGCCAGGGGGCTTGGCTACACCTTC. Full variable domain (outside the CDR3, taken from reference TRBV7-6 and TRBJ1-2): GAGVSQSPRYKVTKRGQDVALRCDPISGHVSLYWYRQALGQGPEFLTYFNYEAQQDKSGLPNDRFSAERPEGSISTLTIQRTEQRDSAMYRCASSLLARGLGYTFGSGTRLTVV.